What follows are 31 T cell receptor beta chains derived from one specimen sequenced in a study of T cells in Graves' hyperthyroidism and ophthalmopathy. Researchers took RNA transcripts and amplified the TCR beta CDR3 regions from them. HTBI primers drove first-round RT-PCR of the TCR CDR3. From the multiplex PCR reads, TCRdb called clonotypes with MiXCR, one entry per CDR3 protein. The sample lists roughly 720,000 distinct CDR3 sequences; 17% were seen once. The sample taken for sequencing was blood. The source is a man aged 45-65 years with Graves' hyperthyroidism.

This clonotype was seen many times. DNA for the CDR3: TGTGCCAGCAGCGTTGACAGGGGGACCCAGCCCCAGCATTTT. Translating gives CASSVDRGTQPQHF. This sequence joins TRBV7-2 and TRBJ1-5; 9 bases fit TRBD1. This CDR3 region has 14 residues. Germline CDR1 reads SGHTA; CDR2 reads FQGNSA. V shed 5 bases and J 7 bases; nucleotides not matched to a gene: 6.

The table lists this clonotype with many counts. The chain is built from TRBV7-9 and TRBJ2-7, with 7 positions matching TRBD1. V trimming: 1 base; J trimming: 3 bases; junction bases outside the gene matches: 6. The CDR3 consists of 15 residues. CDR1 is SEHNR, CDR2 FQNEAQ, per germline (reference sequence). CDR3 residues: CASSLEGGSVYEQYF. CDR3 DNA: TGTGCCAGCAGCTTAGAAGGGGGCTCCGTCTACGAGCAGTACTTC.

This clonotype was seen repeatedly, ten times or more. The V gene is TRBV18, the J gene TRBJ2-1, with D hard to call. The CDR3 contains 14 residues. Trimming stripped 0 bases from V and 6 bases from J, with 9 bases between. In germline, CDR1 is KGHSH, CDR2 LQKENI. CDR3 residues: CASSPPGSSNEQFF. The DNA of the CDR3 is TGTGCCAGCTCACCACCTGGGTCATCCAATGAGCAGTTCTTC.

This clonotype was observed a few times. The CDR3 nucleotides are TGTGCCAGCAGCCGCTACTCGGGGAGCTCCTACAATGAGCAGTTCTTC. It codes for CASSRYSGSSYNEQFF. The rearrangement joins TRBV4-2 to TRBJ2-1; tentative D call: TRBD2 (5 bases). Germline loops: CDR1 LGHNA, CDR2 YNFKEQ. The V end was cut by 4 bases, the J end by 0 bases, with 13 bases between. The CDR3 runs to 16 residues.

This clonotype has a count of ten or more. The V gene is TRBV7-9, the J gene TRBJ2-5, with D tentatively TRBD2 (6 bases). CDR3 size: 15 residues. CDR1 is SEHNR and CDR2 is FQNEAQ in the germline V gene (reference sequence). V gave up 5 bases and J gave up 3 bases, with 16 bases separating them. CDR3 sequence (DNA): TGTGCCAGCAGCACTCTAGCGACCCCCGAAGAGACCCAGTACTTC. Protein sequence: CASSTLATPEETQYF.

This clonotype was seen more than once but under ten times. The genes are TRBV6-1 and TRBJ2-1; TRBD2 agrees at 7 bases. This CDR3 is built from 17 residues. The V gene's germline CDR1 is MNHNS and CDR2 SASEGT. V trimming: 6 bases; J trimming: 4 bases; junction bases outside the gene matches: 15. CDR3 region: CASRSGTTSYGYNEQFF. CDR3 DNA: TGTGCCAGCAGGTCCGGGACTACCTCCTATGGGTACAATGAGCAGTTCTTC.

This clonotype was observed a handful of times. The chain couples TRBV15 to TRBJ1-5; D is perhaps TRBD1 (5 bases). The germline V and J ends were trimmed by 9 bases and 0 bases, with 18 bases remaining between them. Germline CDR1 LNHNV, CDR2 YYDKDF (reference sequence). The CDR3 has 16 residues. The CDR3 DNA follows: TGTGCCACGGAAAGTGGGGGAGCGTATAGCAATCAGCCCCAGCATTTT. Protein sequence: CATESGGAYSNQPQHF. The entire variable domain, with the rest obtained from reference TRBV15 and TRBJ1-5, is as follows: DAMVIQNPRYQVTQFGKPVTLSCSQTLNHNVMYWYQQKSSQAPKLLFHYYDKDFNNEADTPDNFQSRRPNTSFCFLDIRSPGLGDTAMYLCATESGGAYSNQPQHFGDGTRLSIL.

This clonotype was recorded at least ten times. This chain joins TRBV12-3 or TRBV12-4 and TRBJ1-4, with 9 bases lining up with TRBD1. After removal of 5 bases from V and 8 bases from J, the junction contained 6 bases not matched to a gene. The CDR3 length is 14 residues. The CDR3: CASSLRQGEEKLFF. The CDR3 DNA follows: TGTGCCAGCAGTCTTCGACAGGGGGAGGAAAAACTGTTTTTT.

There are many counts of this clonotype. CDR3 DNA: TGTGCCAGCAAGCGGGACAGTTATAATTCACCCCTCCACTTT. Translated: CASKRDSYNSPLHF. This rearrangement joins TRBV12-3 or TRBV12-4 to TRBJ1-6, with 7 bases that match TRBD1. There are 14 residues in the CDR3. V lost 7 bases and J lost 4; bases outside the gene matches: 4.

This clonotype was seen only a few times. The chain uses TRBV24-1 and TRBJ2-2; 10 bases align to TRBD2. V lost 5 bases to trimming and J lost 4 bases; unmatched junction nucleotides: 6. The germline V gene has CDR1 KGHDR and CDR2 SFDVKD. There are 16 residues in the CDR3. CDR3 DNA sequence: TGTGCCACCAGTGTAGCTAGCGGGAGAGGCACCGGGGAGCTGTTTTTT. Translating it yields CATSVASGRGTGELFF.

This clonotype was detected a few times. The rearrangement uses TRBV9 and TRBJ2-1; D perhaps matches TRBD1 (6 bases). V gave up 2 bases and J gave up 7 bases, with 16 bases separating them. The CDR3 is 15 residues long. Germline V CDR1 and CDR2: SGDLS, YYNGEE. The CDR3 bases are TGTGCCAGCAGCGTCGAGGGGGTGGTTTGGAATGAGCAGTTCTTC. Amino acid sequence: CASSVEGVVWNEQFF.

The chain couples TRBV28 to TRBJ1-1, with D possibly matching TRBD1 (5 bases). The CDR3 runs 15 residues. V was trimmed by 0 bases and J by 4 bases, leaving 12 bases between them. The germline V gene has CDR1 MDHEN and CDR2 SYDVKM. CDR3 region: CASSLWGGDGTEAFF. As DNA, the CDR3 is TGTGCCAGCAGTTTATGGGGAGGGGATGGCACTGAAGCTTTCTTT.

The chain is built from TRBV5-4 and TRBJ2-3, with unresolved D. CDR1 is SGHNT, CDR2 YYREEE, per germline (reference sequence). The CDR3 is made up of 14 amino acids. V was shortened by 0 bases and J by 2 bases, with 7 bases between the two germline ends. CDR3 sequence reads: CASSLGLYTDTQYF. CDR3 in DNA: TGTGCCAGCAGCTTGGGGCTCTACACAGATACGCAGTATTTT.

This clonotype has just a few counts. A much larger clone is a single base away; this may be a read error. V gene TRBV24-1 combines with J gene TRBJ2-6; no clear D. Germline lookup yields CDR1 KGHDR and CDR2 SFDVKD. Trimming stripped 3 bases from V and 2 bases from J, with 10 bases between. The CDR3 length is 16 residues. CDR3 residues: CATSDPPGPGANVLTF. The DNA for the CDR3 is TGTGCCACCAGTGATCCTCCTGGCCCTGGGGCCAACGTCCTGACTTTC.

This clonotype has a count of ten or more. The chain uses TRBV9 and TRBJ1-6; D is undetermined. The V end lost 3 bases, the J end lost 10 bases, and 17 bases lay between the germline ends. In germline, CDR1 is SGDLS, CDR2 YYNGEE. The CDR3 length is 15 residues. The CDR3 spells CASSGPGLTSSPLHF. The CDR3 coding sequence is TGTGCCAGCAGCGGTCCGGGCCTCACTTCCTCACCCCTCCACTTT.

The table lists this clonotype with many counts. The J gene is TRBJ2-3, the V gene TRBV11-2, with 9 nucleotides matching TRBD2. V shed 6 bases and J 1 base; nucleotides not matched to a gene: 5. Germline V gene data show CDR1 as SGHAT and CDR2 as FQNNGV. The CDR3 has 15 amino acids. CDR3 in DNA: TGTGCCAGCAGAGTTAGCGGGGGAGGCACAGATACGCAGTATTTT. This translates into CASRVSGGGTDTQYF.

The genes are TRBV5-1 and TRBJ2-1, with D perhaps given as TRBD1 or TRBD2 (5 bases each). V was pared by 4 bases and J by 5 bases, with 13 bases between. Germline loops: CDR1 SGHRS, CDR2 YFSETQ. The CDR3 sequence is 14 residues long. The CDR3 is CASSRGEADNEQFF. The DNA of the CDR3 is TGCGCCAGCAGCAGGGGCGAAGCGGACAATGAGCAGTTCTTC.

This clonotype came up many times. The chain joins TRBV2 to TRBJ2-7, with D possibly matching TRBD1 (6 bases). Germline V lookup: CDR1 SNHLY, CDR2 FYNNEI. The CDR3 runs to 12 residues. V shed 5 bases and J shed 9 bases, with 14 bases lying between them. The CDR3 loop reads CASSFTGSGQYF. The CDR3 bases are TGTGCCAGCAGTTTCACAGGGTCGGGGCAGTACTTC.

The V call is TRBV4-1, the J call TRBJ1-2, with D possibly being TRBD1 (6 bases). The germline V and J ends were trimmed by 1 base and 3 bases, with 15 bases remaining between them. The CDR3 runs to 16 residues. The germline CDR1 and CDR2 sequences are MGHRA and YSYEKL. The CDR3 sequence: CASSQGIPGEDYGYTF. DNA of the CDR3: TGCGCCAGCAGCCAAGGAATCCCAGGGGAGGACTATGGCTACACCTTC.

At least ten counts were recorded for this clonotype. The V gene is TRBV11-2, the J gene TRBJ2-3; 7 positions agree with TRBD2. Losses at the gene ends were 4 bases for V and 5 bases for J; bases not matched to a gene: 18. This CDR3 has 18 residues. The V gene's germline CDR1 is SGHAT and CDR2 FQNNGV. CDR3 nucleotide sequence: TGTGCCAGCAGCTCCGGACCCCATCTAGCGGCAGATGGAGATACGCAGTATTTT. Translated: CASSSGPHLAADGDTQYF.

This clonotype has at least ten counts. The V and J genes are TRBV9 and TRBJ2-7; weak D call: TRBD1 (5 bases). Per germline, CDR1 SGDLS and CDR2 YYNGEE. The V end was cut by 0 bases, the J end by 7 bases, with 17 bases between. This CDR3 has 15 residues. For the CDR3, the DNA is TGTGCCAGCAGCGTAGGGGTGGGGCAGGGTTGGGAGCAGTACTTC. Residues: CASSVGVGQGWEQYF. Based on the CDR3 plus reference TRBV9 and TRBJ2-7, the full variable domain is DSGVTQTPKHLITATGQRVTLRCSPRSGDLSVYWYQQSLDQGLQFLIQYYNGEERAKGNILERFSAQQFPDLHSELNLSSLELGDSALYFCASSVGVGQGWEQYFGPGTRLTVT.

This clonotype has only one observation. This chain connects TRBV4-1 to TRBJ1-5; tentatively, D is TRBD1 (5 bases). The CDR3 has 14 residues. V lost 2 bases to trimming and J lost 1 base, with 6 bases between them. Germline lookup yields CDR1 MGHRA and CDR2 YSYEKL. The CDR3 sequence: CASSQWDSNQPQHF. CDR3 DNA sequence: TGCGCCAGCAGCCAATGGGACAGCAATCAGCCCCAGCATTTT.

This clonotype appeared many times. The chain is built from TRBV9 and TRBJ2-5, with 8 bases that match TRBD2. Per the germline V gene, CDR1 is SGDLS and CDR2 is YYNGEE. CDR3 length: 14 residues. V dropped 0 bases and J dropped 4; count of bases not matched to a gene: 2. CDR3 region: CASSVGSGIETQYF. CDR3 sequence (DNA): TGTGCCAGCAGCGTAGGTAGCGGGATAGAGACCCAGTACTTC.

This clonotype was seen a few times. This chain links TRBV27 with TRBJ1-4, with a possible D match to TRBD1 (5 bases). Germline lookup yields CDR1 MNHEY and CDR2 SMNVEV (reference sequence). There are 15 residues in the CDR3. Trimming shortened V by 0 bases and J by 7 bases, and 12 bases separated the two germline ends. The CDR3 is CASSLSRQGGEKLFF. The DNA of the CDR3 is TGTGCCAGCAGTTTATCGAGGCAGGGTGGTGAAAAACTGTTTTTT.

This clonotype occurred a few times. The J gene is TRBJ2-6, the V gene TRBV19; D call uncertain. V shed 10 bases and J shed 4 bases, with 14 bases lying between them. The CDR3 covers 14 residues. Germline CDR1 LNHDA, CDR2 SQIVND (reference sequence). CDR3 protein: CATTPQPGANVLTF. CDR3 DNA: TGTGCCACCACTCCGCAGCCAGGGGCCAACGTCCTGACTTTC.

The chain is built from TRBV5-6 and TRBJ1-6, with D perhaps TRBD1 (5 bases). The V gene lost 2 bases and the J gene lost 11 bases, with 8 bases spanning the gap. Germline values: CDR1 SGHDT, CDR2 YYEEEE. CDR3 size: 12 residues. The CDR3 region has the DNA TGTGCCAGCAGCTTAGGGGTGACACCCCTCCACTTT. Protein sequence: CASSLGVTPLHF.

The V gene is TRBV5-1, the J gene TRBJ1-5; 8 positions agree with TRBD1. Trimming removed 4 bases from V and 7 bases from J; junction bases left unmatched: 7. Germline V gives CDR1 SGHRS, CDR2 YFSETQ. CDR3 length equals 14 residues. This CDR3 is CASSDGQGRQPQHF. CDR3 nucleotide sequence: TGCGCCAGCAGCGACGGACAGGGAAGGCAGCCCCAGCATTTT.

There are many counts of this clonotype. At one boundary the junction diverges from the germline segment, which might be a read error. The DNA of the CDR3 is TGTGCCAGCAGCTTAGTGGCAGGGAACACCGGGGAGCTGTTTTTT. Its translation: CASSLVAGNTGELFF. The chain carries TRBV5-1 and TRBJ2-2, with D uncertain. The CDR3 runs to 15 residues. Germline V gene lookup returns CDR1 SGHRS and CDR2 YFSETQ.

This clonotype was counted many times. The chain employs TRBV19 and TRBJ2-1, with 10 bases that match TRBD2. This CDR3 has 13 residues. Germline V lookup: CDR1 LNHDA, CDR2 SQIVND (reference sequence). J lost 6 bases, V lost 8 bases, and 4 bases had no gene match. The CDR3 DNA reads as TGTGCCAGTCGACTAGCGGGTTCCAATGAGCAGTTCTTC. Residues: CASRLAGSNEQFF.

CDR3 sequence reads: CASSESTIAKNIQYF. The CDR3 nucleotides are TGCGCCAGCAGTGAGTCAACTATAGCCAAAAACATTCAGTACTTC. The chain is built from TRBV10-1 and TRBJ2-4; D is unclear. Germline assignment: CDR1 WNHNN and CDR2 SYGVQD (reference sequence). V was clipped by 0 bases and J by 0 bases, with 6 bases between them. The CDR3 contains 15 residues.

The chain uses TRBV4-1 and TRBJ2-1; 11 positions agree with TRBD2. With 3 bases clipped from V and 8 bases from J, the junction kept 9 bases outside the gene matches. The CDR3 extends over 16 amino acids. Germline values: CDR1 MGHRA, CDR2 YSYEKL. The CDR3: CASSQETSGALDEQFF. CDR3 DNA sequence: TGCGCCAGCAGCCAGGAGACTAGCGGGGCCTTGGATGAGCAGTTCTTC.